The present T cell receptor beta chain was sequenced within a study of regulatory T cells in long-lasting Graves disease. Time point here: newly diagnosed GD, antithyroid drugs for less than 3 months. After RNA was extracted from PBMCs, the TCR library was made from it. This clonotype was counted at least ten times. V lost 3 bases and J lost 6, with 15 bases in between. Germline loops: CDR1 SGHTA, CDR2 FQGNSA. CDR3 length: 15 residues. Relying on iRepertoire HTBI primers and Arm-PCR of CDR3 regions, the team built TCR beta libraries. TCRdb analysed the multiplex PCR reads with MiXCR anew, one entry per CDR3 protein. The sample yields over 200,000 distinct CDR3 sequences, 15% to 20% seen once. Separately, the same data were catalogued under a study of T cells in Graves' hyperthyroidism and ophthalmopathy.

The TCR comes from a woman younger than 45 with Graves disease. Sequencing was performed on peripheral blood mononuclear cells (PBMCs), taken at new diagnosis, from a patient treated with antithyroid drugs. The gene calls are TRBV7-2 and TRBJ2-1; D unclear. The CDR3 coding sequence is TGTGCCAGCAGCTTCCTCTCAGGCGGAACCAATGAGCAGTTCTTC. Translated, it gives CASSFLSGGTNEQFF.